This T cell receptor beta chain was observed in a study of technical replicates of blood from a handful of donors (dated by TCRdb to about 2017). From the cysteine through the phenylalanine, the CDR3 covers 15 amino acids. The read is trimmed to its CDR3 DNA, 45 bases read in frame from base 1. V and J are trimmed by 3 bases and 3 bases, and the gene matches miss 3 bases of the junction. For CDR1 and CDR2, the germline V gene lists SGHRS and YFSETQ. The receptor library was made with the immunoSEQ multiplex PCR assay. TCRdb limited this immuneACCESS table to in-frame rearrangements with V and J called. A share of clones is missing; checked studies link under half to unresolved V genes, and the rest is unexplained. The sample profile shows 60,000 to 85,000 clones; 91% of them were found once. The ten top clones hold around 0.42% of the sample. Comment on this clone: Its antigen is unknown. One base away there is no much larger clone; base qualities are not given.

The rearrangement joined TRBV5-1 to TRBJ2-1; 10 central bases correspond to TRBD2. This clonotype was obtained from a human donor in good health. Sequenced sample: T cells isolated from PBMCs. The DNA is as follows: TGCGCCAGCAGCTACACTAGCGGGGACTACAATGAGCAGTTCTTC. This yields the protein CASSYTSGDYNEQFF.